The rows below give T cell receptor beta chains drawn from one sample of a study of blood T cells in healthy people across ages. TCRdb fed the 5' RACE reads into MiXCR, producing one record per CDR3 protein. The repertoire has some 920,000 distinct CDR3 sequences, roughly half of them found once; the top ten carry over 20%. Sequencing was done on a sample of blood. The receptor set was obtained from a woman in her sixties or seventies in good health. Each CDR3 is given with its conserved first and last residue. The size field is filled for only some rows; it gives once, few, many or a size class.

J gene,V gene,clone size,CDR3 protein
TRBJ1-4,TRBV12-3/TRBV12-4,-,CASSNSPVGEKLFF
TRBJ2-1,TRBV20-1,few,CSARGAGHEQFF
TRBJ2-3,TRBV28,-,CASSFGSGLGTDTQYF
TRBJ2-1,TRBV28,-,CATRRGQGSYEQFF
TRBJ2-5,TRBV7-2,-,CASGLPGGTGREETQYF
TRBJ1-2,TRBV20-1,-,CSASIGVEGYTF
TRBJ2-5,TRBV7-9,few,CASSGAGRHQETQYF
-,TRBV15,-,CATSGSASPGETQYF
TRBJ2-7,TRBV3-1,few,CASSRTGHRYEQYF
TRBJ2-7,TRBV7-2,-,CASSSRGLVTEQYF
TRBJ2-1,TRBV20-1,few,CSARSLAGGVLNEQFF
TRBJ2-7,TRBV6-6,many,CASSRREGYEQYF
TRBJ2-3,TRBV2,many,CASRTRLAASTDTQYF
TRBJ2-1,TRBV11-2,-,CASSFLKNEQFF
TRBJ2-2,TRBV9,few,CASSRGREANTGELFF
TRBJ2-7,TRBV20-1,few,CSALPGTGGYEQYF
TRBJ2-5,TRBV4-1,few,CASSQGLAESQETQYF
-,TRBV20-1,-,CSASSAAVFPYEQYF
TRBJ2-1,TRBV4-1,many,CASSQANEQFF
TRBJ2-1,TRBV7-2,-,CASSLQGGVEQFF
TRBJ2-5,TRBV18,few,CASSSRQSQETQYF
TRBJ2-1,TRBV12-3/TRBV12-4,-,CASSLFTSGHNEQFF
TRBJ1-2,TRBV7-3,-,CASSLTPGVYGYTF
TRBJ1-2,TRBV6-2/TRBV6-3,few,CASSYFRPDLNYGYTF
TRBJ2-7,TRBV6-6,-,CASIETGGYEQYF
TRBJ1-6,TRBV2,-,CASRREQGVGSPLHF